This T cell receptor beta chain was documented in a study of STAT5B mutations in CD4+ large granular lymphocyte leukemia. This CDR3 comprises 16 residues. The trim removed 1 base at V and 1 base at J, leaving 2 bases unmatched. Germline CDR1 reads SGHTA; CDR2 reads FQGNSA. This clone has only a few counts. Per the original data handling: A productive frequency of 2.59 x 10-5 was the lowest detectable. TCRdb's copy holds only in-frame clones and misses some; the assay was immunoSEQ multiplex PCR. V, J and clone size were drawn from that table, and D and trimming were deduced from the DNA. The data contain thousands of clones, approximately 74% of them singletons.

This TCR derives from a woman aged 70-85 years with CD4+ T-cell large granular lymphocyte leukemia. The sequencing input was PBMCs. The chain employs TRBV7-2 and TRBJ2-1, with 9 positions matching TRBD2. The CDR3 DNA reads TGTGCCAGCAGCTTAGAAGCGGGGGGTTCCTACAATGAGCAGTTCTTC. This codes for CASSLEAGGSYNEQFF.